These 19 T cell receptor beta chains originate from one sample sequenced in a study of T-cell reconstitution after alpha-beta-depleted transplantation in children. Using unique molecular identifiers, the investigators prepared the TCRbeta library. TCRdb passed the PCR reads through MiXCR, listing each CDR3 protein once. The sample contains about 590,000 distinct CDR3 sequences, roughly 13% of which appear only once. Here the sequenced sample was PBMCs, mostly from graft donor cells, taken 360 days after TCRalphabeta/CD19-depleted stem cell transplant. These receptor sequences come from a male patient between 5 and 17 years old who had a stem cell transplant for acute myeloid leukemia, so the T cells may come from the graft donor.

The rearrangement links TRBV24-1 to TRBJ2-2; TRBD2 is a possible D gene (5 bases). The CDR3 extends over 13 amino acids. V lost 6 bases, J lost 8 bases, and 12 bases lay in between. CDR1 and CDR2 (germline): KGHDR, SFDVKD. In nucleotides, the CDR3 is TGTGCCACCAGTCTCCGAGCGGTTGGGGAGCTGTTTTTT. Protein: CATSLRAVGELFF.

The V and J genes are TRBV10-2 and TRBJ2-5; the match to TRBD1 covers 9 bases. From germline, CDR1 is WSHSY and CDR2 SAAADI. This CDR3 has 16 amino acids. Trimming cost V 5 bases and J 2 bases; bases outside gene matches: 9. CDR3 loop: CASSSPGTGRQETQYF. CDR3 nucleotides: TGCGCCAGCAGTAGCCCCGGGACAGGGCGGCAAGAGACCCAGTACTTC.

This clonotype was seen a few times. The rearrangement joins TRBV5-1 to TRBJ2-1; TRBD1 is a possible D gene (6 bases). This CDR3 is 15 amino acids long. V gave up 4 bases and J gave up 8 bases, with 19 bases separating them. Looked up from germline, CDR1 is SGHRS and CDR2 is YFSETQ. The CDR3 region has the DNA TGCGCCAGCAGCCAAGGCCAATACTACAGGGATGAGCAGTTCTTC. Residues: CASSQGQYYRDEQFF. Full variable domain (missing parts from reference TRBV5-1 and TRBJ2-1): KAGVTQTPRYLIKTRGQQVTLSCSPISGHRSVSWYQQTPGQGLQFLFEYFSETQRNKGNFPGRFSGRQFSNSRSEMNVSTLELGDSALYLCASSQGQYYRDEQFFGPGTRLTVL.

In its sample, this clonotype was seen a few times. The DNA for the CDR3 is TGCAGTGCTATAGCGGGAGGGGCCGCAGATACGCAGTATTTT. It codes for CSAIAGGAADTQYF. The chain joins TRBV20-1 to TRBJ2-3; 11 bases agree with TRBD2. The V gene end was trimmed by 4 bases and the J gene end by 4 bases; junction bases not matched to a gene: 4. Per the germline V gene, CDR1 is DFQATT and CDR2 is SNEGSKA (reference sequence). The CDR3 loop spans 14 amino acids.

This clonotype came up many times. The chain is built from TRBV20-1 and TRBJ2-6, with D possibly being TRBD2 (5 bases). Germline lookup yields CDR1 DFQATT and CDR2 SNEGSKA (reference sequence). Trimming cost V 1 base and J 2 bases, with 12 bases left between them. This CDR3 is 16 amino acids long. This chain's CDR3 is CSARGGDGTGANVLTF. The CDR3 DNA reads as TGCAGTGCTAGAGGGGGAGACGGAACTGGGGCCAACGTCCTGACTTTC.

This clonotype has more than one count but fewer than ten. CDR3 coding DNA: TGTGCCAGCAGCCAACAGGGGGCCTACGAGCAGTACTTC. This codes for CASSQQGAYEQYF. The V call is TRBV5-5, the J call TRBJ2-7; TRBD1 matches 8 bases. The CDR3 extends over 13 amino acids. Germline assignment: CDR1 SGHKS and CDR2 YYEKEE (reference sequence). V shed 4 bases and J 2 bases; nucleotides not matched to a gene: 2.

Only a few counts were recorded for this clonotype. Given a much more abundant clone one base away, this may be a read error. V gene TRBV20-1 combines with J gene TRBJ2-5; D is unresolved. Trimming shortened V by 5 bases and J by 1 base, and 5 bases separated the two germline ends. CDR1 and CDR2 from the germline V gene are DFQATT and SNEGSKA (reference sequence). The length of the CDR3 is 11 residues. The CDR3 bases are TGCAGTGCTGGCGGCCAAGAGACCCAGTACTTC. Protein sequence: CSAGGQETQYF.

The CDR3 region has the DNA TGCAGCGCTGGGGGAAGGGGCCCTATCTACGAGCAGTACTTC. Translating gives CSAGGRGPIYEQYF. The V and J genes are TRBV29-1 and TRBJ2-7, with D perhaps TRBD1 or TRBD2 (5 bases each). The CDR3 has 14 residues. Germline V CDR1 and CDR2: SQVTM, ANQGSEA. V was shortened by 7 bases and J by 3 bases, with 19 bases between the two germline ends.

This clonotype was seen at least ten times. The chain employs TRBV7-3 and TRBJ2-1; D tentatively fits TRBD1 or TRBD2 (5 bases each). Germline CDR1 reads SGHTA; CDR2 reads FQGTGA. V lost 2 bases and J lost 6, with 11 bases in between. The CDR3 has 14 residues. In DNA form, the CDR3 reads TGTGCCAGCAGCTTATGGGGGATGGGCAATGAGCAGTTCTTC. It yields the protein CASSLWGMGNEQFF.

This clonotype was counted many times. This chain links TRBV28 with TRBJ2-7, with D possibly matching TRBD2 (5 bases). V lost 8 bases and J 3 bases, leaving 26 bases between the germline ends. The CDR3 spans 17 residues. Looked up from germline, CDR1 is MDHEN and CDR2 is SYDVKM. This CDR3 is CASRAGLGLANRYEQYF. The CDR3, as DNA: TGTGCCAGCCGGGCCGGACTTGGACTGGCTAACCGCTACGAGCAGTACTTC.

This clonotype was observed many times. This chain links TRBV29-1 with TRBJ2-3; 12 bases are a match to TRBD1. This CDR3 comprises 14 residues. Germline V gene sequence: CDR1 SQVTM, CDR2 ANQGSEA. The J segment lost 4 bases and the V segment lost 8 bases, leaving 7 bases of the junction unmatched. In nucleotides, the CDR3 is TGCAGCCAATCGGGACAGGGGGCGGCAGATACGCAGTATTTT. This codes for CSQSGQGAADTQYF.

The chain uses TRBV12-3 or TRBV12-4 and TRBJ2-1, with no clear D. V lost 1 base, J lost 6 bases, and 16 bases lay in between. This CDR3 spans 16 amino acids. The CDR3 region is CASSLVDPRVSNEQFF. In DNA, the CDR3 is TGTGCCAGCAGTTTAGTTGACCCTCGGGTCTCCAATGAGCAGTTCTTC.

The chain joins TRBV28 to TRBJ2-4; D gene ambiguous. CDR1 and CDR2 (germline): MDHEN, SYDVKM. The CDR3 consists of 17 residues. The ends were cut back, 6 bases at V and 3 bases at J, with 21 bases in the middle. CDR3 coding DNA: TGTGCCAGCAGCTCTAACCTGGGCCCGCCCAGCAAAAACATTCAGTACTTC. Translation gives CASSSNLGPPSKNIQYF.

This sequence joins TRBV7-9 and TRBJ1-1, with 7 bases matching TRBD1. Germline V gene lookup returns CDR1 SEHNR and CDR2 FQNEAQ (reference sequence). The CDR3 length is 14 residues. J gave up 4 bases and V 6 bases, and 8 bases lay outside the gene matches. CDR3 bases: TGTGCCAGCAGACCCCTTGACAGGGCCACTGAAGCTTTCTTT. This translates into CASRPLDRATEAFF.

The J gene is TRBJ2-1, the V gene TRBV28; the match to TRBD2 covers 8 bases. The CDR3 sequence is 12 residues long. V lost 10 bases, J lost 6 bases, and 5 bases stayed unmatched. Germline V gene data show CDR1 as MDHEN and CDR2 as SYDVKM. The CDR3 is CATGTRFNEQFF. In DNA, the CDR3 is TGTGCCACCGGGACTAGATTCAATGAGCAGTTCTTC.

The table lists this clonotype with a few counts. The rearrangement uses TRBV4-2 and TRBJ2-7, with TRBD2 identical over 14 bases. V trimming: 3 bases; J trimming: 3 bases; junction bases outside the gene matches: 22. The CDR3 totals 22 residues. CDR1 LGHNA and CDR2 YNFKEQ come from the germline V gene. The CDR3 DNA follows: TGTGCCAGCAGCCACGGGATGGGTTTTGGGACTAGCGGGAGCCTGCAAATCTACGAGCAGTACTTC. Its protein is CASSHGMGFGTSGSLQIYEQYF.

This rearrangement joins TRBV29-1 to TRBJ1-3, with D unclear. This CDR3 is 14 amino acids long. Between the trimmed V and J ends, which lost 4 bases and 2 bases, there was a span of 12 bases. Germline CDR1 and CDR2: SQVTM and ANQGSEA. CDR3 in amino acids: CSVGIPGAGNTIYF. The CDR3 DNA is TGCAGCGTTGGAATTCCCGGGGCTGGAAACACCATATATTTT.

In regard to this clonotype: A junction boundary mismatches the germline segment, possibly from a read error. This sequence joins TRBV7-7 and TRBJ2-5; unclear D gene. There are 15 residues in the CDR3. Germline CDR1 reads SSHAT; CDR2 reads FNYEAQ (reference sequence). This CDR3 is CASSQIRTAEETQYF. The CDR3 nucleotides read TGTGCTAGCAGCCAAATACGCACGGCGGAAGAGACCCAGTACTTC.

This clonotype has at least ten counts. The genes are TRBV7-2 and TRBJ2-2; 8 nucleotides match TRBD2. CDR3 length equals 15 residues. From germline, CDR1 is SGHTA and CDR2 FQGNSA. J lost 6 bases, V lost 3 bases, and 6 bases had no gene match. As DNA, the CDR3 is TGTGCCAGCAGCTTCTCGAAGACTAGCGCCGGGGAGCTGTTTTTT. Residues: CASSFSKTSAGELFF.